The clone carrying this T cell receptor beta chain was found many times. Its antigen is undetermined. CDR3 length: 19 residues. Germline values: CDR1 SGHDT, CDR2 YYEEEE. The V and J ends lost 4 bases and 2 bases, in that order; junction bases with no gene match: 13. The data derive from a study of T cell repertoires in cytomegalovirus infection. Study information: A matching HLA type, together with CMV infection, was signaled by public TCR beta signatures.

The study's findings and limits: HLA-C-restricted CMV clonotypes gave the most frequent clonotype in two of eight donors. Cumulative public TCR beta family frequency identified carriers of CMV plus the relevant HLA.

Each CDR3 protein is one row after TCRdb ran MiXCR on the reads. The repertoire holds almost 300,000 distinct CDR3 sequences, with around 10% as singletons. The clonotype was recovered from a human donor in good health (CMV status not recorded). Some clones in this sample may be carry-over from other donors' samples. The material sequenced was PBMCs. This rearrangement joins TRBV5-6 to TRBJ1-5; TRBD1 matches at 12 bases. Here the CDR3 reads CASSARDRGPQRGNQPQHF. CDR3 nucleotide sequence: TGTGCCAGCAGCGCCCGGGACAGGGGGCCGCAGCGGGGCAATCAGCCCCAGCATTTT.